The text below deals with one T cell receptor (beta chain). Within the sample, other DNA sequences also encode this same CDR3. The V end lost 0 bases, the J end lost 1 base, and 7 bases lay between the germline ends. Looked up from germline, CDR1 is SGDLS and CDR2 is YYNGEE. The CDR3 is made up of 15 amino acids. These data belong to a study of blood T cell repertoires in COVID-19. For the study at large: The origin of the acute and convalescent COVID-19 samples was the United States, Italy and Spain. T cells, B-cell-depleted T cells, or PBMCs supplied cDNA or gDNA.

Study processing details: Nucleated cell number was recorded as an estimate derived from reference gene primer amplification. TCRdb's copy holds only in-frame clones and misses some; the assay was immunoSEQ multiplex PCR. The DNA was the basis for D and trimming; V, J and clone size are from that table. The data contain under 300,000 clones, less than 90% of them singletons. The specimen sequenced was peripheral blood. The TCR sequence derives from a man in his sixties with acute or convalescent COVID-19. The chain carries TRBV9 and TRBJ2-2, with D maybe TRBD2 (5 bases). The DNA of the CDR3 is TGTGCCAGCAGCGTAGGAGGGAGGAACACCGGGGAGCTGTTTTTT. Amino acids: CASSVGGRNTGELFF.